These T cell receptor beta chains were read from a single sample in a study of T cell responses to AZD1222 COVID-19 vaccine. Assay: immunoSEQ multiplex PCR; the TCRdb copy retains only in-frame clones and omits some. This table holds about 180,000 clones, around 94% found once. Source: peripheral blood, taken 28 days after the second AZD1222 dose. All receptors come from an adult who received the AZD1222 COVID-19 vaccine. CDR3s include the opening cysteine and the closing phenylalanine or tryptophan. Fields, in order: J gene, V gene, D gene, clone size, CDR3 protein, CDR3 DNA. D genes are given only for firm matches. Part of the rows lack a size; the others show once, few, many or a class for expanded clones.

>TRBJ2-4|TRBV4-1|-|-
CASSQGRVAKNIQYF
TGCGCCAGCAGCCAAGGGCGGGTAGCCAAAAACATTCAGTACTTC
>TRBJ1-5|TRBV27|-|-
CASSRLGGNQPQHF
TGTGCCAGCAGTCGCCTGGGGGGCAATCAGCCCCAGCATTTT
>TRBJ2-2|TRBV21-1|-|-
CASSKSGRRSTGELFF
TGTGCCAGCAGCAAAAGCGGCAGAAGGAGTACCGGGGAGCTGTTTTTT
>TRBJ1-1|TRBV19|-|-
CASSSWRDTEAFF
TGTGCCAGTAGTTCCTGGAGGGACACTGAAGCTTTCTTT
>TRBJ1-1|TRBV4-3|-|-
CASSQDQFREAFF
TGCGCCAGCAGCCAAGATCAGTTTCGGGAAGCTTTCTTT
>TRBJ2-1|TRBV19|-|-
CASSSAVFRPAQGYRSYNEQFF
TGTGCCAGTAGTTCCGCCGTTTTTCGGCCTGCACAGGGCTATCGCTCCTACAATGAGCAGTTCTTC
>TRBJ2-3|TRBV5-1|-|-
CASSLAAGGADTQYF
TGCGCCAGCAGCTTGGCAGCAGGTGGCGCAGATACGCAGTATTTT
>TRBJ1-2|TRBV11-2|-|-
CASISLRQDGNGYTF
TGTGCCAGCATCTCCCTGCGGCAGGACGGAAATGGCTACACCTTC
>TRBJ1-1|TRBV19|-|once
CASSSQGKDTEAFF
TGTGCCAGTAGTTCCCAGGGAAAGGACACTGAAGCTTTCTTT
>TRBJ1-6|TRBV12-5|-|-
CASGTAHSPLHF
TGTGCTAGTGGCACGGCGCATTCACCCCTCCACTTT
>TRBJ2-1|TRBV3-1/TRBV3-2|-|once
CASSQDTGAYNEQFF
TGTGCCAGCAGCCAAGATACGGGGGCCTACAATGAGCAGTTCTTC
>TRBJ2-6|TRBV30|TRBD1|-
CAWSRQGWFSGANVLTF
TGTGCCTGGAGTCGACAGGGTTGGTTCTCTGGGGCCAACGTCCTGACTTTC
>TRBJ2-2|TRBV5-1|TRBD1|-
CASSLLDRGGPGELFF
TGCGCCAGCAGCTTGCTGGACAGGGGCGGTCCCGGGGAGCTGTTTTTT
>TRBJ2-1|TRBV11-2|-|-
CASSPGDPGNEQFF
TGTGCCAGCAGCCCAGGGGACCCCGGGAATGAGCAGTTCTTC
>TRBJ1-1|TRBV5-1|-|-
CASRWSGAFRGTEAFF
TGCGCCAGCAGGTGGTCAGGGGCCTTCCGAGGCACTGAAGCTTTCTTT
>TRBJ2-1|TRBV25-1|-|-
CASSRPSFPEQFF
TGTGCCAGCAGTCGCCCTAGCTTCCCTGAGCAGTTCTTC
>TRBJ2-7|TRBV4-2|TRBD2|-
CASSQDAGGSYEQYF
TGTGCCAGCAGCCAAGATGCGGGGGGATCCTACGAGCAGTACTTC
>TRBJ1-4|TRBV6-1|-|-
CASSDPVRGEKLFF
TGTGCCAGCAGTGACCCGGTACGGGGTGAAAAACTGTTTTTT
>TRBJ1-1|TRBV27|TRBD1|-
CASSLSGQGATEAFF
TGTGCCAGCAGTTTATCGGGGCAGGGGGCCACTGAAGCTTTCTTT
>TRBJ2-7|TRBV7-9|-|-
CASSPSYVRGGHEQYF
TGTGCCAGCAGCCCCTCTTATGTCAGGGGAGGCCACGAGCAGTACTTC
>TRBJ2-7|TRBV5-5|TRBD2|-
CASSPTSGSEQYF
TGTGCCAGCAGCCCAACCAGCGGGAGCGAGCAGTACTTC
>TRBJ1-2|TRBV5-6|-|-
CASSLGTGGYTF
TGTGCCAGCAGCTTAGGTACGGGCGGCTACACCTTC
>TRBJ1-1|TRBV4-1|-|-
CASSQGQPINTEAFF
TGCGCCAGCAGCCAAGGTCAGCCTATAAACACTGAAGCTTTCTTT
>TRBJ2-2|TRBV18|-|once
CASSREGTGELFF
TGTGCCAGCTCACGTGAGGGGACCGGGGAGCTGTTTTTT
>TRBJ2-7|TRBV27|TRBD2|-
CASSLSRTSSGQYF
TGTGCCAGCAGTTTATCGAGGACTAGCTCAGGGCAGTACTTC
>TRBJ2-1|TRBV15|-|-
CATSRDGGGGAEQFF
TGTGCCACCAGCAGAGATGGGGGCGGGGGCGCTGAGCAGTTCTTC
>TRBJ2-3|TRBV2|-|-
CASSTSQGRKLTDTQYF
TGTGCCAGCAGTACCTCCCAGGGACGGAAGCTCACAGATACGCAGTATTTT
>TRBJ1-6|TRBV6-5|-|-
CASSYHPAFPNSPLHF
TGTGCCAGCAGTTACCACCCCGCGTTTCCTAATTCACCCCTCCACTTT